The T cell receptor beta chain described here comes from a study of T cell therapy after organ transplantation. The study's findings and limits: CD8 clonality fold change after therapy inversely tracked pretherapy clonality.

TCRdb's copy holds only in-frame clones and misses some; the assay was immunoSEQ multiplex PCR. The data hold 44,000 or so clones, with 94% observed a single time. Drug-resistant or recurrent cytomegalovirus affected these solid-organ transplant recipient patients. About this clone: Its specificity is unknown.

Germline CDR1 SGHDN, CDR2 FVKESK. This CDR3 is 13 amino acids long. V was shortened by 3 bases and J by 7 bases, with 13 bases between the two germline ends. This TCR was recovered from a human patient who had received a solid organ transplant and had CMV disease. This rearrangement joins TRBV14 to TRBJ2-7; a possible D gene is TRBD1 (5 bases). Source: CD8+ T cells from blood, taken before autologous CMV-specific T cell therapy. In nucleotides, the CDR3 is TGTGCCAGCAGCCAGGACACCAGGGTAGAGCAGTACTTC. The encoded protein is CASSQDTRVEQYF.